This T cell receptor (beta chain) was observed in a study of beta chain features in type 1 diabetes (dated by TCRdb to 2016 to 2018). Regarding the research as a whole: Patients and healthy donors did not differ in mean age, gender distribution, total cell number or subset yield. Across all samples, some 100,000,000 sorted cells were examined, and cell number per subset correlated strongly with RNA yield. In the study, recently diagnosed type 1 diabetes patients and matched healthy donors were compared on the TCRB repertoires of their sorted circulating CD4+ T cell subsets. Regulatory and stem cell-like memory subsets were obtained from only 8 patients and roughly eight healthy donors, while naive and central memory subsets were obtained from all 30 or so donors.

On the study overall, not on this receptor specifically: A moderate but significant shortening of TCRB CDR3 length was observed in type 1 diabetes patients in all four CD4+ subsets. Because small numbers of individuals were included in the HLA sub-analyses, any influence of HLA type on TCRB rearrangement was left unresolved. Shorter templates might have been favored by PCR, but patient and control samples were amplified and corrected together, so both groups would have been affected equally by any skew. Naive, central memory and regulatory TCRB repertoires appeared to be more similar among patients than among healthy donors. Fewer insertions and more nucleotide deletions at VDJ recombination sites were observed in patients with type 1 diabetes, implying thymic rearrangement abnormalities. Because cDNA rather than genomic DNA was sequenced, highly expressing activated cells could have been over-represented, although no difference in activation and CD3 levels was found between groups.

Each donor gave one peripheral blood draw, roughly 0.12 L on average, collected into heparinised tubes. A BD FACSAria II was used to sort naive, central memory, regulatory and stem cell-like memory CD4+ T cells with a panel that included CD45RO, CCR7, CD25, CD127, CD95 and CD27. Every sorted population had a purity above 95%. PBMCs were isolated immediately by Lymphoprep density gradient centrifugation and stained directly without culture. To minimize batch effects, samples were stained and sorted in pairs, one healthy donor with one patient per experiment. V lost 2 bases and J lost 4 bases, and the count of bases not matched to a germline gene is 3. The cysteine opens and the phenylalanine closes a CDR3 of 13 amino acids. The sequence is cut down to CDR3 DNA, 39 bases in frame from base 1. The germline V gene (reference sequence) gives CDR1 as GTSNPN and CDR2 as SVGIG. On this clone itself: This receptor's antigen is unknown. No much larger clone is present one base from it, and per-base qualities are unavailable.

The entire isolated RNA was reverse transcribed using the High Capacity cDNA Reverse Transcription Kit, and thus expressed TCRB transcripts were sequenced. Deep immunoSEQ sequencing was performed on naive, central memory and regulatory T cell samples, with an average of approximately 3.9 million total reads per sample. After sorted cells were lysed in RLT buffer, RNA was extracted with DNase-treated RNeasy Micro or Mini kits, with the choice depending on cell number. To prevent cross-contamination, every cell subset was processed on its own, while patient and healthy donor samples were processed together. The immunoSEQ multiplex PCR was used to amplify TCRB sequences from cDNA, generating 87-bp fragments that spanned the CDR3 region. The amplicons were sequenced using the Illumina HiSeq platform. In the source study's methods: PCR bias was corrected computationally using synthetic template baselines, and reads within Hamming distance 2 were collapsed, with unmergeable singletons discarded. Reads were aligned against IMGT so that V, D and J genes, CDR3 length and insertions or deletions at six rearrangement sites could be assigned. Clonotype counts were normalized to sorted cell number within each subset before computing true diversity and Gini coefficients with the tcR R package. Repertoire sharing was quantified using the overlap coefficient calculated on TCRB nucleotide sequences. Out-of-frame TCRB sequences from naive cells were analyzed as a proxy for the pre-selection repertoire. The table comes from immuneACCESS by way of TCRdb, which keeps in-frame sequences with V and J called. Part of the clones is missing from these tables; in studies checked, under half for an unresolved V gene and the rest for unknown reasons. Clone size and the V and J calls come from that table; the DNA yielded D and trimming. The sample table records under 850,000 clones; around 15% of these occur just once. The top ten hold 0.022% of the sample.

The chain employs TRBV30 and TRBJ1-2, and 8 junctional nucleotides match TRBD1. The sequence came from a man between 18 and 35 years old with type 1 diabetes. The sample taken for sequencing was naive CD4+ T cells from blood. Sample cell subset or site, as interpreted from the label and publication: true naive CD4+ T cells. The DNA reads TGTGCCTGGAGTCCCGGGACAGGCTATGGCTACACCTTC. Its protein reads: CAWSPGTGYGYTF.